This T cell receptor beta chain was identified in a study of shared clonotypes between healthy human individuals. Study at large: The cohort had two women and a few men, ages 18 to 49.

The authors split each subset's genomic DNA evenly across several immunoSEQ plates. Profiling relied on immunoSEQ multiplex PCR, and the TCRdb table lists in-frame clones only, not all of them. The repertoire consists of over a million clones, with around 74% occurring once and the leading ten covering less than 1.5%. Germline V gene sequence: CDR1 SGHRS, CDR2 YFSETQ. V shed 2 bases, J shed 8 bases, and the junction held 8 bases outside the gene matches. The CDR3 contains 16 residues. Specimen: memory CD4+ T cells sorted from blood. The subset here: CD45RA-negative fraction. The clonotype originates from a man aged 18 to 29 in good health. The rearrangement links TRBV5-1 to TRBJ1-6, with 9 bases lining up with TRBD1. For the CDR3, the DNA is TGCGCCAGCAGCTTAGGCTCGGGACAGGGTCATTCACCCCTCCACTTT. This encodes CASSLGSGQGHSPLHF.